The 14 T cell receptor beta chains given below trace back to one sample, sequenced in a study of cytotoxic CD8 clonotypes in ibrutinib-treated CLL. Assay: immunoSEQ multiplex PCR; the TCRdb copy retains only in-frame clones and omits some. The data show about 130,000 clones, around three quarters seen once. Sequenced material: PBMCs, taken after 12 months of ibrutinib treatment. These receptors all stem from a human donor with chronic lymphocytic leukemia.

This chain joins TRBV7-2 and TRBJ2-3; D is possibly TRBD1 or TRBD2 (5 bases each). Germline-derived CDR1 and CDR2 are SGHTA and FQGNSA. This CDR3 has 15 amino acids. V was trimmed by 5 bases and J by 3 bases, leaving 15 bases between them. The CDR3 is CASSLGDGETDTQYF. DNA for the CDR3: TGTGCCAGCAGCCTAGGGGACGGGGAAACAGATACGCAGTATTTT.

The chain recombines TRBV10-3 with TRBJ2-5; D possibly matches TRBD1 or TRBD2 (5 bases each). V dropped 8 bases and J dropped 0 bases, with 13 bases sitting between them. CDR1 is ENHRY and CDR2 is SYGVKD in the germline V gene. This CDR3 has 14 residues. The CDR3 DNA follows: TGTGCCATCCGAGGGTGGGGGAACCAAGAGACCCAGTACTTC. It specifies CAIRGWGNQETQYF.

J is TRBJ2-3 and V is TRBV10-3, with 13 bases aligning to TRBD2. The germline V gene has CDR1 ENHRY and CDR2 SYGVKD. The CDR3 extends over 15 amino acids. The V segment lost 6 bases and the J segment 3 bases; nucleotides outside the gene matches: 3. The CDR3 loop is CAIRGTSGITDTQYF. Written as DNA, the CDR3 is TGTGCCATCAGGGGGACTAGCGGGATTACAGATACGCAGTATTTT.

The CDR3 sequence is CATSRDRDRTNYGYTF. The CDR3 DNA reads TGTGCCACCAGCAGGGACAGGGACAGAACCAACTATGGCTACACCTTC. This chain links TRBV15 with TRBJ1-2, with 8 nucleotides matching TRBD1. CDR3 length: 16 amino acids. Germline V gives CDR1 LNHNV, CDR2 YYDKDF (reference sequence). With V trimmed by 3 bases and J by 2 bases, 8 bases remained unmatched.

The rearrangement uses TRBV18 and TRBJ2-1, with 12 bases aligning to TRBD2. The CDR3 spans 16 residues. V was pared by 4 bases and J by 7 bases, with 8 bases of the junction left unmatched. Per germline, CDR1 KGHSH and CDR2 LQKENI. The CDR3 region has the DNA TGTGCCAGCTCACTACCTAGCGGGAGGGCAATAAATGAGCAGTTCTTC. This sequence encodes CASSLPSGRAINEQFF.

The J gene is TRBJ2-3, the V gene TRBV7-6; no clear D gene. Trimming cost V 4 bases and J 5 bases, with 10 bases left between them. Germline CDR1 reads SGHVS; CDR2 reads FNYEAQ. The CDR3 is 13 amino acids. The CDR3 reads CASSSVRGDTQYF. The CDR3 bases are TGTGCCAGCAGCTCCGTCCGCGGAGATACGCAGTATTTT.

In its sample, this clone was seen a few times. This rearrangement joins TRBV7-9 to TRBJ1-1; TRBD1 matches at 8 bases. Trimming at V came to 0 bases and at J to 4 bases, leaving 1 base not matched to a gene. Germline V gene lookup returns CDR1 SEHNR and CDR2 FQNEAQ (reference sequence). This CDR3 is 14 amino acids long. CDR3 protein: CASSLADRGTEAFF. CDR3 bases: TGTGCCAGCAGCTTAGCTGACAGGGGCACTGAAGCTTTCTTT.

The rearrangement uses TRBV5-6 and TRBJ1-5, with 9 bases that match TRBD1. With V trimmed by 3 bases and J by 5 bases, 3 bases remained unmatched. This CDR3 has 14 amino acids. CDR1 SGHDT and CDR2 YYEEEE come from the germline V gene. The CDR3 DNA reads as TGTGCCAGCAGCTGGGGACAGGGAGATCAGCCCCAGCATTTT. It codes for CASSWGQGDQPQHF.

The rearrangement joins TRBV4-3 to TRBJ1-1; TRBD1 is a possible D gene (5 bases). Germline V gene sequence: CDR1 LGHNA, CDR2 YSLEER. This CDR3 is 16 amino acids long. Trimming pared 0 bases from V and 6 bases from J, leaving 17 bases between. The CDR3: CASSQEGKGPGPEAFF. CDR3 in DNA: TGCGCCAGCAGCCAAGAGGGTAAGGGGCCGGGGCCTGAAGCTTTCTTT.

The rearrangement joins TRBV15 to TRBJ2-7, with 11 positions matching TRBD1. The CDR3 sequence is 16 residues long. The trim removed 1 base at V and 2 bases at J, leaving 4 bases unmatched. Per germline, CDR1 LNHNV and CDR2 YYDKDF (reference sequence). CDR3 sequence: CATSRGWDRGAYEQYF. In DNA form, the CDR3 reads TGTGCCACCAGCAGAGGGTGGGACAGGGGGGCCTACGAGCAGTACTTC. Based on the CDR3 plus reference TRBV15 and TRBJ2-7, the full variable domain is DAMVIQNPRYQVTQFGKPVTLSCSQTLNHNVMYWYQQKSSQAPKLLFHYYDKDFNNEADTPDNFQSRRPNTSFCFLDIRSPGLGDTAMYLCATSRGWDRGAYEQYFGPGTRLTVT.

V is TRBV4-1 and J is TRBJ2-2, with D unclear. Germline V gene data show CDR1 as MGHRA and CDR2 as YSYEKL. This CDR3 has 13 residues. The V end was cut by 2 bases, the J end by 7 bases, with 8 bases between. The CDR3 here is CASSQTVGGELFF. CDR3 nucleotide sequence: TGCGCCAGCAGCCAAACGGTTGGCGGGGAGCTGTTTTTT.

The chain couples TRBV7-9 to TRBJ2-3; TRBD2 matches 13 bases. The J segment lost 6 bases and the V segment lost 7 bases, leaving 16 bases of the junction unmatched. The length of the CDR3 is 18 residues. Germline CDR1 and CDR2: SEHNR and FQNEAQ (reference sequence). The CDR3 DNA reads TGTGCCAGCACCCTTACGAATTGGACTAGCGGGAGCCCGGATACGCAGTATTTT. As protein: CASTLTNWTSGSPDTQYF.

This clone was seen a few times. The J gene is TRBJ1-2, the V gene TRBV14, with no clear D. Germline V gene sequence: CDR1 SGHDN, CDR2 FVKESK. This CDR3 is 13 amino acids long. Trimming left V 3 bases short and J 5 bases short, with 10 bases between. CDR3 coding DNA: TGTGCCAGCAGCCACGGACCCTCATATGGCTACACCTTC. It is translated as CASSHGPSYGYTF.

V usage is TRBV18 and J usage is TRBJ1-2; tentatively, D is TRBD1 (5 bases). Deletions cut 0 bases from V and 0 bases from J, with 5 bases between. Germline V gene lookup returns CDR1 KGHSH and CDR2 LQKENI. The CDR3 contains 14 residues. In nucleotides, the CDR3 is TGTGCCAGCTCACCACCGACAGCTAACTATGGCTACACCTTC. Translated: CASSPPTANYGYTF.